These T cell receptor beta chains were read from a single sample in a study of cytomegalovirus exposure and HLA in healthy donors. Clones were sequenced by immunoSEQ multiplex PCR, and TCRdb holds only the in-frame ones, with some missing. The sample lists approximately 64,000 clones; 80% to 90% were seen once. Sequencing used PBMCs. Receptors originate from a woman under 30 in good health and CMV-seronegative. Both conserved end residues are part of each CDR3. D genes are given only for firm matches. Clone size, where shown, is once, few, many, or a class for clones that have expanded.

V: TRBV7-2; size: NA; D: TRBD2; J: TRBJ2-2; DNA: TGTGCCAGCAGCGGACTAGCGGAGCTAAAACGGCGGGGCACCGGGGAGCTGTTTTTT; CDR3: CASSGLAELKRRGTGELFF
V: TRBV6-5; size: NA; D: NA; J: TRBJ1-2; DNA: TGTGCCAGCAGTTACTCGAGGCAGGGGCGAGGCTACACCTTC; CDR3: CASSYSRQGRGYTF
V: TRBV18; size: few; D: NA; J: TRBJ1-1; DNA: TGTGCCAGCTCACCACTATCGGGGATAAACACTGAAGCTTTCTTT; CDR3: CASSPLSGINTEAFF
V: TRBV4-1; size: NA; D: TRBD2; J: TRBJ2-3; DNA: TGCGCCAGCAGCCAAGATAGTAGCGGGAGAAGCGCCCAGGGAGGGGCAGATACGCAGTATTTT; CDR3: CASSQDSSGRSAQGGADTQYF
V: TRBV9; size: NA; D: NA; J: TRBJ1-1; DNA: TGTGCCAGCAGCGTAGGAGACGGGACAAAGGCTTTCTTT; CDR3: CASSVGDGTKAFF
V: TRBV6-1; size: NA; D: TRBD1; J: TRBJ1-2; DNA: TGTGCCAGCAGTGTGGACAGGGCTGGCTACACCTTC; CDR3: CASSVDRAGYTF
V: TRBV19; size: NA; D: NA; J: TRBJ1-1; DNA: TGTGCCAGTACCCAAGTGGGAGCGGGGGACTACACTGAAGCTTTCTTT; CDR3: CASTQVGAGDYTEAFF
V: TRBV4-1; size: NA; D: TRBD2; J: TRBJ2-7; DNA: TGCGCCAGCAGCCAAGTTAGCGGGAGGGCCCGCGAGCAGTACTTC; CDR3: CASSQVSGRAREQYF
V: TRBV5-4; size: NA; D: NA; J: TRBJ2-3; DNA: TGTGCCAGCAGCTTCACGTATCGGACAGATACGCAGTATTTT; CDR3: CASSFTYRTDTQYF
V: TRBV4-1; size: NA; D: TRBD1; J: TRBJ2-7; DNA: TGCGCCAGCAGCCGAACAAGGGACAGTACAGGGGAGCAGTACTTC; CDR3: CASSRTRDSTGEQYF
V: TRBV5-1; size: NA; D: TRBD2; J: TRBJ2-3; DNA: TGCGCCAGCAGCCTCGACATTGTGACTAGCGGGAGAACGGGTACGCAGTATTTT; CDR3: CASSLDIVTSGRTGTQYF
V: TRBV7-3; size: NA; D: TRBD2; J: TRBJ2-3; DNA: TGTGCCAGCAGCTTCGAGCGGGGGGGGCGCACAGATACGCAGTATTTT; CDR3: CASSFERGGRTDTQYF
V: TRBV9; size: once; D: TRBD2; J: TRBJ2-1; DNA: TGTGCCAGCAGCGTAGGGGCTAGCGGGAGATCCCGGGCCTACAATGAGCAGTTCTTC; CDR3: CASSVGASGRSRAYNEQFF
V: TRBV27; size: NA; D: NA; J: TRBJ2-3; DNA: TGTGCCAGCAGTTTATCCGTCACAGATACGCAGTATTTT; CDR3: CASSLSVTDTQYF
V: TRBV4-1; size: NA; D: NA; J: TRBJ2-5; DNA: TGCGCCAGCAGCTCCCTAGGTAAGGGAGAAATAGGAGAGACCCAGTACTTC; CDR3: CASSSLGKGEIGETQYF
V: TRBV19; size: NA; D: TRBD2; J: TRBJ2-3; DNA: TGTGCCAGTAGTGGTACTAGCGGGGGGGCCCGCACAGATACGCAGTATTTT; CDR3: CASSGTSGGARTDTQYF
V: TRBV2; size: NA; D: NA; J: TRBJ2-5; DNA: TGTGCCAGCAGTAGACCGACTCCAGAGACCCAGTACTTC; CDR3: CASSRPTPETQYF
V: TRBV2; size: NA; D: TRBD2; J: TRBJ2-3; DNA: TGTGCCAGCACCCGACTAGCGGGGGGCTCCGGCACAGATACGCAGTATTTT; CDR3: CASTRLAGGSGTDTQYF
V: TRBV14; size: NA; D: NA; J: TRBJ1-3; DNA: TGTGCCAGCAGCCAAGATGTGGGCACTTCCTCTGGAAACACCATATATTTT; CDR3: CASSQDVGTSSGNTIYF
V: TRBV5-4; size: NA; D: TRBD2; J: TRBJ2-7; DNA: TGTGCCAGCAGCCCGGGGGGAGGCAACCTGGTGCAGTACTTC; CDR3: CASSPGGGNLVQYF
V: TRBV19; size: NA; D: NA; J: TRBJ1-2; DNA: TGTGCCAGTACCCCCGCGGCGGGGCAAGTATATGGCTACACCTTC; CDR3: CASTPAAGQVYGYTF
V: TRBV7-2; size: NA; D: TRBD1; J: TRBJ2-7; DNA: TGTGCCAGCAGCTTATATGCAGGGGGTGCCGAGCAGTACTTC; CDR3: CASSLYAGGAEQYF
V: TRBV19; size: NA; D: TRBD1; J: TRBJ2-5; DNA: TGTGCCAGTAGTATCGGGACAGGGGACAAGACCCAGTACTTC; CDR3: CASSIGTGDKTQYF
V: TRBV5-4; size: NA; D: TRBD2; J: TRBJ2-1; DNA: TGTGCCAGCAGCTTGGTTCGCGGGAGGGCTAATGAGCAGTTCTTC; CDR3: CASSLVRGRANEQFF
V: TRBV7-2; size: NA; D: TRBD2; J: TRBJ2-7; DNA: TGTGCCAGCAGCCGACTAGCGGGTGGGGAGCAGTACTTC; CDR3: CASSRLAGGEQYF
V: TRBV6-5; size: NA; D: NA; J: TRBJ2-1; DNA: TGTGCCAGCAGTTACTGGAGCTCCTACAATGAGCAGTTCTTC; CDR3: CASSYWSSYNEQFF
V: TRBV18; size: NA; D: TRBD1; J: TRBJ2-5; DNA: TGTGCCAGCTCTCCGGACAGGGTACAAGAGACCCAGTACTTC; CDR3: CASSPDRVQETQYF
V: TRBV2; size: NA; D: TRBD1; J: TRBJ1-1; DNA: TGTGCCAGCAGTGCGGACAGGGGCACTGAAGCTTTCTTT; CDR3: CASSADRGTEAFF
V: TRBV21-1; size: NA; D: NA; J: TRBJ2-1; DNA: TGTGCCAGCAGGCAGAGGTCCTACAATGAGCAGTTCTTC; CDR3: CASRQRSYNEQFF
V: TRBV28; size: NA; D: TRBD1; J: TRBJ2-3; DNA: TGTGCCAGCAGTCGACCGGGACAGGGCAAGGATACGCAGTATTTT; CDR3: CASSRPGQGKDTQYF
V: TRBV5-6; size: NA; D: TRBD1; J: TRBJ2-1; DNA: TGTGCCAGCAGTCCCACCGGGACAGGCACCTACAATGAGCAGTTCTTC; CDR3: CASSPTGTGTYNEQFF
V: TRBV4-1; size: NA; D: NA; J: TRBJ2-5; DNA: TGCGCCAGCAGCCGGCCCGACAGCCAAGAGACCCAGTACTTC; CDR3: CASSRPDSQETQYF
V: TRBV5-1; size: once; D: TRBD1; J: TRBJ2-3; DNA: TGCGCCAGCAGCTTGGCGTACAGGGGAATCACAGATACGCAGTATTTT; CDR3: CASSLAYRGITDTQYF
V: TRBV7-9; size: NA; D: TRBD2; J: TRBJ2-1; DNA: TGTGCCAGCAGCTTAGAAGCGGGAGCTAATGAGCAGTTCTTC; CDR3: CASSLEAGANEQFF
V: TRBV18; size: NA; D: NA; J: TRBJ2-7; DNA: TGTGCCAGCTCACCACCTAGCCGGGAGCTTTACGAGCAGTACTTC; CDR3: CASSPPSRELYEQYF
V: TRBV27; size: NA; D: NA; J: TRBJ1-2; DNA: TGTGCCAGCAGCTACAGGGCAAACTATGGCTACACCTTC; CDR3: CASSYRANYGYTF
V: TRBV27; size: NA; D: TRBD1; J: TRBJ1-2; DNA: TGTGCCAGCGCACAACAGGGGTCTGTTGTGAGCTACACCTTC; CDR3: CASAQQGSVVSYTF
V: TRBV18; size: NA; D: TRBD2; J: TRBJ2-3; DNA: TGTGCCAGCTCATCGAGCGGGAGAACAGATACGCAGTATTTT; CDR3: CASSSSGRTDTQYF
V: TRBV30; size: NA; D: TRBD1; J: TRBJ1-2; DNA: TGTGCCTGGACCGGGACAGGTTTTTTCTCCTATGGCTACACCTTC; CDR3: CAWTGTGFFSYGYTF
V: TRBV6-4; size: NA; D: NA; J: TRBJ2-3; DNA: TGTGCCAGCAGTGTAGGGGGACTACAAACAGATACGCAGTATTTT; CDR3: CASSVGGLQTDTQYF
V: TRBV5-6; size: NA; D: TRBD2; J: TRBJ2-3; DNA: TGTGCCAGCAGCTTGCTAGCGGGCACAGATACGCAGTATTTT; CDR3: CASSLLAGTDTQYF
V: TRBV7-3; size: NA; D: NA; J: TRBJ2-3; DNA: TGTGCCAGCAGCTTAACGCGCAAAGGAGGAGATACGCAGTATTTT; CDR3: CASSLTRKGGDTQYF
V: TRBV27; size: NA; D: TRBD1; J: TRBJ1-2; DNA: TGTGCCAGCAGTATAGACAGGGGGATCCGTGGCTACACCTTC; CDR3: CASSIDRGIRGYTF
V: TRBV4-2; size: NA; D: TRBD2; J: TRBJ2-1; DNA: TGTGCCAGCAGCCTCGACAGCGGGAGGGGGCCGGGCAATGAGCAGTTCTTC; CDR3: CASSLDSGRGPGNEQFF
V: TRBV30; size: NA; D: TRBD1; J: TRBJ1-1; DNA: TGTGCCTGGAGTCAGCCGGGACAGGGTTTTTCTTCTTTCTTT; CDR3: CAWSQPGQGFSSFF